This T cell receptor (beta chain) was sequenced in a study of shared clonotypes between healthy human individuals. Method: immunoSEQ multiplex PCR; TCRdb's copy keeps in-frame clones and lacks some. This table holds about 1 million clones, 70% to 80% found once. This CDR3 spans 16 amino acids. V gave up 1 base and J gave up 4 bases, with 13 bases separating them. The germline gives CDR1 SGHTA, CDR2 FQGNSA. As for this clone: Antigen: not known.

Study-level findings and limits: The study drew on few donors, limiting represented genetic and exposure-history diversity.

This chain uses TRBV7-2 with TRBJ1-4, with a tentative D call TRBD1 (6 bases). Sequencing was carried out using memory CD4+ T cells sorted from blood. Subset in this sample: CD45RA-negative fraction. This clonotype was sampled from a man aged 18-30 years in good health. CDR3 nucleotides: TGTGCCAGCAGCTTAGGGTCGACAGGCGTTAATGAAAAACTGTTTTTT. Amino acid sequence: CASSLGSTGVNEKLFF.